Listed here are 3 T cell receptor beta chains from one sample, sequenced in a study of T cell repertoires in cytomegalovirus infection. Via MiXCR, TCRdb re-called the reads, giving one row per CDR3 protein. This sample has approximately 730,000 distinct CDR3 sequences, with about 29% found just once. For these TCRs, the target antigens are not known. The sample was cultured CD8+ T cells from PBMCs, taken from culture after CMV antigen stimulation. Source of these receptors: a human donor in good health (CMV status not recorded). Some clones in this sample may be carry-over from other donors' samples.

A few counts support this clonotype. Mismatch with germline at one junction end may stem from a read error. The rearrangement links TRBV7-9 to TRBJ2-1; 11 nucleotides match TRBD2. Germline lookup yields CDR1 SEHNR and CDR2 FQNEAQ (reference sequence). The CDR3 totals 11 residues. The CDR3 DNA reads as TGTGCCAGCAGCTCACTAGCGGGGGTTTCCTTC. This encodes CASSSLAGVSF.

This chain uses TRBV6-5 with TRBJ1-5, with a weak D call TRBD1 (5 bases). The V end was cut by 5 bases, the J end by 3 bases, with 17 bases between. Per germline, CDR1 MNHEY and CDR2 SVGAGI. The CDR3 is 16 residues long. The DNA of the CDR3 is TGTGCCAGCAGTCTATCCCCGGACACTTACAATCAGCCCCAGCATTTT. This translates into CASSLSPDTYNQPQHF.

This clonotype appeared a few times. The chain couples TRBV7-3 to TRBJ2-3; D unresolved. CDR1 and CDR2 (germline): SGHTA, FQGTGA. Trimming shortened V by 5 bases and J by 2 bases, and 17 bases separated the two germline ends. The CDR3 runs 16 residues. The CDR3 protein is CASSLRGVRDTDTQYF. In DNA, the CDR3 is TGTGCCAGCAGCCTACGTGGGGTTAGGGACACAGATACGCAGTATTTT.